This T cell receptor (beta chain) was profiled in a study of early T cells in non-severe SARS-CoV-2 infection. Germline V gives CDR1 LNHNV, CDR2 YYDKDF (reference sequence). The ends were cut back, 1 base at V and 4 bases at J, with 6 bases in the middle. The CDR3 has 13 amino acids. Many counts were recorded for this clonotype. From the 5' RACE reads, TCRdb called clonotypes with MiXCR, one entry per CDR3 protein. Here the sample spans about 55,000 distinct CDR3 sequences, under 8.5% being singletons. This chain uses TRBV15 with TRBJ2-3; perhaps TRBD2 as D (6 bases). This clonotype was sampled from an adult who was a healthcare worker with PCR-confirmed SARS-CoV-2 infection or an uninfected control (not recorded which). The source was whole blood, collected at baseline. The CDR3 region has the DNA TGTGCCACCAGCAGAGGACTAGCAGATACGCAGTATTTT. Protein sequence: CATSRGLADTQYF.